The rows below give T cell receptor beta chains drawn from one sample of a study of blood T cell repertoires in COVID-19. Produced via immunoSEQ multiplex PCR; TCRdb's table is partial and in-frame only. There are hundreds of thousands of clones in the sample; around 86% occur only once, and roughly 6% lies in the top ten. The sample taken for sequencing was peripheral blood. All receptors derive from a man aged 55-75 years who had recovered from COVID-19. Each CDR3 is given with its conserved first and last residue. A D gene is named only where the DNA matches it firmly. Clone size, where shown, is once, few, many, or a class for clones that have expanded.

len,abundance,d_gene,j_gene,v_gene,CDR3nt,CDR3aa
16,NA,NA,TRBJ2-1,TRBV5-1,TGCGCCAGCAGCTTGGCGGAAGGGAGCTCCTACAATGAGCAGTTCTTC,CASSLAEGSSYNEQFF
14,NA,TRBD2,TRBJ2-3,TRBV7-9,TGTGCCGGCCATAGCGGGGGGGCAGGAGATACGCAGTATTTT,CAGHSGGAGDTQYF
15,NA,TRBD1,TRBJ1-1,TRBV7-8,TGTGCCAGCAGCCACCGACAGGGGGTGAACACTGAAGCTTTCTTT,CASSHRQGVNTEAFF
18,NA,TRBD2,TRBJ2-7,TRBV24-1,TGTGCCACCAGTCTTTGTCTGGAGCGGGGGGTCAGGAAAGTCGAGCAGTACTTC,CATSLCLERGVRKVEQYF
14,few,NA,TRBJ1-3,TRBV28,TGTGCCAGCAGTTATCAGGGCTCTGGAAACACCATATATTTT,CASSYQGSGNTIYF
14,NA,TRBD2,TRBJ2-5,TRBV5-1,TGCGCCAGCAGCCTACTAGCGGGGGAAGAGACCCAGTACTTC,CASSLLAGEETQYF
17,once,TRBD2,TRBJ2-1,TRBV4-1,TGCGCCAGCAGCCAAGCGAGGGCACTAGCGGGAGAGCGAGAGCAGTTCTTC,CASSQARALAGEREQFF
15,NA,NA,TRBJ2-1,TRBV4-2,TGTGCCAGCAGCCAAGAATTCTCCGGGTGGGATGAGCAGTTCTTC,CASSQEFSGWDEQFF
13,NA,NA,TRBJ1-2,TRBV4-1,TGCGCCAGCAGCCAAGTTCCGTCTTTGGGCTACACCTTC,CASSQVPSLGYTF
12,NA,NA,TRBJ2-7,TRBV7-6,TGTGCCAGCAGCTCCCCCCCCGGCGAGCAGTACTTC,CASSSPPGEQYF
14,NA,NA,TRBJ1-2,TRBV27,TGTGCCAGCAGTCTCGGCGCGGTTAACTATGGCTACACCTTC,CASSLGAVNYGYTF
14,NA,TRBD2,TRBJ2-7,TRBV19,TGTGCCAGTAGTCGGACTAGCGGCTCCTACGAGCAGTACTTC,CASSRTSGSYEQYF
13,NA,NA,TRBJ1-1,TRBV7-3,TGTGCCAGCAGCTTTACCGGGAACACTGAAGCTTTCTTT,CASSFTGNTEAFF